These 20 T cell receptor beta chains share one sample of origin, sequenced in a study of response to subunit inactivated influenza vaccine (dated by TCRdb to the late 2010s). Library generation was performed with RT-PCR. Instrument used: Illumina HiSeq 2500. TCRdb reran the public reads through fastp at Q25 and MiXCR, keeping productive beta chains. Under each unique CDR3 protein, matching rows form one entry showing the most common genes and DNA. Within this sample are 530,000 or so distinct CDR3 sequences, with approximately 15% of them counted one time only. The ten largest make up 11% of the sample. The material sequenced was PBMCs from blood, taken about 11 days after vaccination. These receptors were obtained from a man aged 50-59 years who received an inactivated influenza vaccine. Donor details come from another sample of the same person, matched by shared clones.

This clonotype turned up a few times. The chain uses TRBV12-3 or TRBV12-4 and TRBJ2-5; 9 bases map to TRBD2. The CDR3 sequence is 15 residues long. Unmatched junction bases numbered 6, after V lost 3 bases and J lost 4 bases. The chain's CDR3 is CASSFTGSGGETQYF. In DNA form, the CDR3 reads TGTGCCAGCAGTTTTACAGGTAGCGGGGGAGAGACCCAGTACTTC.

This clonotype was counted a few times. This sequence joins TRBV14 and TRBJ1-2; a possible D gene is TRBD1 (5 bases). Germline CDR1 is SGHDN and CDR2 is FVKESK. The length of the CDR3 is 13 residues. V shed 4 bases and J shed 7 bases, with 13 bases lying between them. CDR3 nucleotides: TGTGCCAGCAGCCCGGGACTCACGCTTGGCTACACCTTC. This gives the protein CASSPGLTLGYTF.

The chain couples TRBV20-1 to TRBJ2-3; 9 bases agree with TRBD2. CDR1 is DFQATT and CDR2 is SNEGSKA in the germline V gene (reference sequence). This CDR3 has 15 residues. The CDR3 DNA follows: TGCAGAGCAGAGGGGGTAGCGGGAGTTGGGGATACGCAGTATTTT. Amino acid sequence: CRAEGVAGVGDTQYF.

This chain joins TRBV12-3 or TRBV12-4 and TRBJ1-5; perhaps TRBD1 as D (5 bases). The V end lost 6 bases, the J end lost 9 bases, and 18 bases lay between the germline ends. The length of the CDR3 is 14 residues. The CDR3 nucleotides read TGTGCCAGCAGCCGCACGGGGCGGGCAGGGCCCCAGCATTTT. Translation: CASSRTGRAGPQHF.

This chain links TRBV3-1 with TRBJ1-1, with TRBD1 as a possible D gene (5 bases). V dropped 4 bases and J dropped 0 bases, with 9 bases sitting between them. Germline CDR1 is LGHDT and CDR2 is YNNKEL (reference sequence). This CDR3 spans 14 amino acids. CDR3 sequence reads: CASSRTNMNTEAFF. In nucleotides, the CDR3 is TGTGCCAGCAGCCGGACAAACATGAACACTGAAGCTTTCTTT.

This clonotype was picked up a small number of times. The V call is TRBV7-2, the J call TRBJ1-6, with 9 positions matching TRBD1. This CDR3 has 15 amino acids. CDR1 and CDR2 from the germline V gene are SGHTA and FQGNSA. J was trimmed by 10 bases and V by 1 base; bases with no gene match: 5. This CDR3 reads CASSLGGTGQSPLHF. DNA for the CDR3: TGTGCCAGCAGCTTAGGCGGGACAGGGCAATCACCCCTCCACTTT. Combining the CDR3 with reference TRBV7-2 and TRBJ1-6 gives the whole variable domain GAGVSQSPSNKVTEKGKDVELRCDPISGHTALYWYRQSLGQGLEFLIYFQGNSAPDKSGLPSDRFSAERTGGSVSTLTIQRTQQEDSAVYLCASSLGGTGQSPLHFGNGTRLTVT.

There are a few counts of this clonotype. This rearrangement joins TRBV5-5 to TRBJ1-1; D might be TRBD1 (6 bases). V was cut by 0 bases and J by 4 bases, with 22 bases left in between. The CDR3 spans 18 residues. Germline V gene data show CDR1 as SGHKS and CDR2 as YYEKEE (reference sequence). The CDR3 region has the DNA TGTGCCAGCAGCTTGGTAGAATTCGGGGGAGGGGGGAGCACTGAAGCTTTCTTT. Translated, it gives CASSLVEFGGGGSTEAFF.

This clonotype came up a few times. The J gene is TRBJ2-1, the V gene TRBV20-1, with TRBD2 matching over 11 bases. V lost 4 bases and J lost 8; bases outside the gene matches: 10. This CDR3 has 15 amino acids. CDR1 DFQATT and CDR2 SNEGSKA come from the germline V gene (reference sequence). CDR3 nucleotide sequence: TGCAGTGCTATAGGCATAGCGGGGGGGCGCCATGAGCAGTTCTTC. Its protein is CSAIGIAGGRHEQFF.

This clonotype was counted ten times or more. This chain connects TRBV10-3 to TRBJ1-3; D not resolved. The CDR3 totals 10 residues. V lost 8 bases to trimming and J lost 4 bases, with 3 bases between them. CDR1 is ENHRY, CDR2 SYGVKD, per germline. CDR3 nucleotide sequence: TGTGCCATCGGGGGAAACACCATATATTTT. Residues: CAIGGNTIYF.

In this sample, this clonotype turned up a few times. The CDR3 nucleotides read TGTGCCAGCAGGCCCTCCAGACCCTCCTACGAGCAGTACTTC. Its protein is CASRPSRPSYEQYF. The chain has TRBV28 and TRBJ2-7; D gene unclear. There are 14 residues in the CDR3. V lost 6 bases and J 0 bases, leaving 12 bases between the germline ends. Per the germline V gene, CDR1 is MDHEN and CDR2 is SYDVKM. Supplemented by reference TRBV28 and TRBJ2-7, the full variable domain reads DVKVTQSSRYLVKRTGEKVFLECVQDMDHENMFWYRQDPGLGLRLIYFSYDVKMKEKGDIPEGYSVSREKKERFSLILESASTNQTSMYLCASRPSRPSYEQYFGPGTRLTVT.

The table lists this clonotype with a few counts. CDR3 sequence (DNA): TGCAGTGCTAACCACGGGCAATATAATTCACCCCTCCACTTT. The encoded protein is CSANHGQYNSPLHF. This chain joins TRBV20-1 and TRBJ1-6; D is undetermined. The germline CDR1 and CDR2 sequences are DFQATT and SNEGSKA (reference sequence). Trimming stripped 4 bases from V and 4 bases from J, with 11 bases between. This CDR3 region has 14 residues.

The sample holds a few counts of this clonotype. V is TRBV28 and J is TRBJ2-1; D unclear. Germline CDR1 and CDR2: MDHEN and SYDVKM. The CDR3 extends over 15 amino acids. V gave up 3 bases and J gave up 4 bases, with 13 bases separating them. The CDR3 coding sequence is TGTGCCAGCAGTTTGAGGCAGCCAGGATACAATGAGCAGTTCTTC. Residues: CASSLRQPGYNEQFF. Full variable domain (outside the CDR3, taken from reference TRBV28 and TRBJ2-1): DVKVTQSSRYLVKRTGEKVFLECVQDMDHENMFWYRQDPGLGLRLIYFSYDVKMKEKGDIPEGYSVSREKKERFSLILESASTNQTSMYLCASSLRQPGYNEQFFGPGTRLTVL.

This clonotype has at least ten counts. The chain has TRBV4-3 and TRBJ2-5; D unclear. This CDR3 is 15 amino acids long. Looked up from germline, CDR1 is LGHNA and CDR2 is YSLEER. Trimming removed 1 base at V and 1 base at J, with 10 bases between. The CDR3: CASSQVVGRQETQYF. The CDR3 DNA follows: TGCGCCAGCAGCCAAGTGGTAGGGCGCCAAGAGACCCAGTACTTC.

The chain combines TRBV5-1 with TRBJ2-7; no clear D gene. Germline V lookup: CDR1 SGHRS, CDR2 YFSETQ. V gave up 1 base and J gave up 0 bases, with 11 bases separating them. CDR3 length: 15 residues. The CDR3 DNA reads as TGCGCCAGCAGCTTGAAGGGTCCCCTCTCCTACGAGCAGTACTTC. Its translation is CASSLKGPLSYEQYF.

The rearrangement joins TRBV7-8 to TRBJ1-1, with a possible D match to TRBD1 (5 bases). Germline CDR1 reads SGHVS; CDR2 reads FQNEAQ. This CDR3 region has 15 residues. The V end lost 5 bases, the J end lost 1 base, and 14 bases lay between the germline ends. DNA for the CDR3: TGTGCCAGCAGCAGACGTACAGGCTCGAACACTGAAGCTTTCTTT. Amino acid sequence: CASSRRTGSNTEAFF.

CDR3 coding DNA: TGTGCCAGCAGCAAAGCAGCCGGACAGGGGCCCTACAATGAGCAGTTCTTC. This sequence encodes CASSKAAGQGPYNEQFF. V usage is TRBV21-1 and J usage is TRBJ2-1. TRBV21-1 is a pseudogene segment. There are 17 residues in the CDR3.

CDR3 protein: CASSVGRGVYEQYF. Written as DNA, the CDR3 is TGTGCCAGCAGTGTAGGGAGGGGAGTATACGAGCAGTACTTC. The chain uses TRBV2 and TRBJ2-7, with 7 bases aligning to TRBD2. CDR3 length: 14 amino acids. Germline CDR1 and CDR2: SNHLY and FYNNEI. V was clipped by 4 bases and J by 4 bases; unmatched bases: 7.

V gene TRBV3-1 combines with J gene TRBJ2-1, with unresolved D. Germline lookup yields CDR1 LGHDT and CDR2 YNNKEL (reference sequence). CDR3 size: 13 residues. V shed 4 bases and J shed 12 bases, with 16 bases lying between them. CDR3 residues: CASSPIVSSRQFF. CDR3 nucleotide sequence: TGTGCCAGCAGCCCCATCGTCTCTTCCAGGCAGTTCTTC.

This clonotype has more than one count but fewer than ten. V is TRBV20-1 and J is TRBJ2-3; a weak D match, TRBD2 (6 bases). The V end lost 6 bases, the J end lost 3 bases, and 16 bases lay between the germline ends. Germline assignment: CDR1 DFQATT and CDR2 SNEGSKA (reference sequence). This CDR3 has 14 amino acids. CDR3 residues: CSAPRWGGTDTQYF. The CDR3 DNA is TGCAGTGCCCCCCGCTGGGGAGGAACAGATACGCAGTATTTT.

The rearrangement uses TRBV15 and TRBJ2-7; the match to TRBD2 covers 10 bases. V lost 0 bases and J lost 7; bases outside the gene matches: 6. Germline CDR1 LNHNV, CDR2 YYDKDF (reference sequence). This CDR3 contains 15 residues. The CDR3 loop is CATSRDRGTSAEQYF. CDR3 in DNA: TGTGCCACCAGCAGAGATAGGGGGACTAGCGCAGAGCAGTACTTC.